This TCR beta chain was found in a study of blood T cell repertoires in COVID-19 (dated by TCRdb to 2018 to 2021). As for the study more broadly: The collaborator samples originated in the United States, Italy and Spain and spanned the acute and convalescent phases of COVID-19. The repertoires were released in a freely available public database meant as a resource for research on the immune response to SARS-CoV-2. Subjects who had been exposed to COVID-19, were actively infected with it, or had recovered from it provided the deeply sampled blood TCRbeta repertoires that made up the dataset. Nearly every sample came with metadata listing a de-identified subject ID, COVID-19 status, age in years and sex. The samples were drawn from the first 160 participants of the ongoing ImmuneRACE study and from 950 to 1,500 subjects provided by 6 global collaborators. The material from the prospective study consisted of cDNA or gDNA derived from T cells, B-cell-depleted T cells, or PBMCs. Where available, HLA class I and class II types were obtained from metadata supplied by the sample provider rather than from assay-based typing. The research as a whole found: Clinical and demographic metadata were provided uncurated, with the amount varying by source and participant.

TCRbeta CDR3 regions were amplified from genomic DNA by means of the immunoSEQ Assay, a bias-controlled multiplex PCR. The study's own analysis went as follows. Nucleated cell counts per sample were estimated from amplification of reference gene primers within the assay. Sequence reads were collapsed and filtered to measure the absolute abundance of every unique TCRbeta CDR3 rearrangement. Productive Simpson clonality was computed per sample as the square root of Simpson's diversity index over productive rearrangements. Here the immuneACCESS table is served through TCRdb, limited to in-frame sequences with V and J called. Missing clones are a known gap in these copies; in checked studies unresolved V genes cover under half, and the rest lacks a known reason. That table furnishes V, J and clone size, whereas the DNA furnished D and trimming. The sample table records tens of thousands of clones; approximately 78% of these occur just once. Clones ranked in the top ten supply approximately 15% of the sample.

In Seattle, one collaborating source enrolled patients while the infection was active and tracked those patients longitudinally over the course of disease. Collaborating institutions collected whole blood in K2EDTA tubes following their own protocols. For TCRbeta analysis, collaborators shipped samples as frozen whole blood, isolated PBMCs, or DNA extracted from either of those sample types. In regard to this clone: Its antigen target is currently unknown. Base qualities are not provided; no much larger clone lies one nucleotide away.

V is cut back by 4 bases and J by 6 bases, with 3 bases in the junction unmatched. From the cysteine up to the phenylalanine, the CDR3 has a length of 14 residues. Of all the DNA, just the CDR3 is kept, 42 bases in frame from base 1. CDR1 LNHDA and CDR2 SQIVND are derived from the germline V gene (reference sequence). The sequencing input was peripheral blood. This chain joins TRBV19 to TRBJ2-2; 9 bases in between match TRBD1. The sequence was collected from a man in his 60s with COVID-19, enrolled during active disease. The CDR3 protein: CASSNTGGSGELFF. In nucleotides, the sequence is TGTGCCAGTAGTAACACAGGGGGCTCCGGGGAGCTGTTTTTT.